This entry lists 24 T cell receptor beta chains sequenced from one sample in a study of PD-L1 blockade in urothelial cancer. As for time point: peripheral blood 6 weeks after treatment start. Only in-frame clones appear in the TCRdb table, and some are missing; sequencing was by immunoSEQ multiplex PCR. The table records about 43,000 clones, about four fifths of them present only once. The sequenced sample was PBMCs, obtained around atezolizumab (anti-PD-L1) treatment. Receptors were obtained from a man between 60 and 75 years old with urothelial cancer.

The chain is built from TRBV12-5 and TRBJ1-1; D gene uncertain. CDR1 is LGHNT, CDR2 FRNRAP, per germline. The CDR3 is made up of 12 amino acids. Trimming removed 7 bases from V and 1 base from J, with 7 bases in between. CDR3 loop: CASATGNTEAFF. Here the CDR3 DNA reads TGTGCTAGTGCCACGGGGAACACTGAAGCTTTCTTT. The complete variable domain, with remaining parts taken from reference TRBV12-5 and TRBJ1-1, reads DARVTQTPRHKVTEMGQEVTMRCQPILGHNTVFWYRQTMMQGLELLAYFRNRAPLDDSGMPKDRFSAEMPDATLATLKIQPSEPRDSAVYFCASATGNTEAFFGQGTRLTVV.

The V call is TRBV10-3, the J call TRBJ1-2, with 8 bases aligning to TRBD1. Germline CDR1 is ENHRY and CDR2 is SYGVKD. The CDR3 loop spans 14 amino acids. V was clipped by 0 bases and J by 3 bases; unmatched bases: 0. DNA for the CDR3: TGTGCCATCAGTGAGTCGACAGGGGACTATGGCTACACCTTC. The encoded protein is CAISESTGDYGYTF.

The chain recombines TRBV5-1 with TRBJ2-7; D remains unclear. Germline V gives CDR1 SGHRS, CDR2 YFSETQ. Trimming pared 1 base from V and 0 bases from J, leaving 8 bases between. The CDR3 totals 14 residues. CDR3 in amino acids: CASSLQSNSYEQYF. CDR3 DNA: TGCGCCAGCAGCTTGCAAAGCAACTCCTACGAGCAGTACTTC.

The V and J genes are TRBV13 and TRBJ2-1; 9 bases align to TRBD2. CDR3 size: 14 residues. Germline V CDR1 and CDR2: PRHDT, FYEKMQ (reference sequence). V lost 8 bases, J lost 9 bases, and 11 bases stayed unmatched. The CDR3 spells CASVSGGGAGEQFF. CDR3 sequence (DNA): TGTGCCAGCGTTTCGGGCGGGGGGGCAGGTGAGCAGTTCTTC.

The chain links TRBV28 to TRBJ2-7; 7 bases align to TRBD1. J was trimmed by 2 bases and V by 6 bases; bases with no gene match: 4. Germline CDR1 and CDR2: MDHEN and SYDVKM. The CDR3 has 13 residues. This chain's CDR3 is CASSRDSTYEQYF. The CDR3 DNA follows: TGTGCCAGCAGCCGGGACAGCACCTACGAGCAGTACTTC. Supplemented by reference TRBV28 and TRBJ2-7, the full variable domain reads DVKVTQSSRYLVKRTGEKVFLECVQDMDHENMFWYRQDPGLGLRLIYFSYDVKMKEKGDIPEGYSVSREKKERFSLILESASTNQTSMYLCASSRDSTYEQYFGPGTRLTVT.

The rearrangement uses TRBV5-6 and TRBJ1-1; D perhaps matches TRBD1 (5 bases). Trimming pared 0 bases from V and 1 base from J, leaving 10 bases between. This CDR3 contains 15 residues. Germline V lookup: CDR1 SGHDT, CDR2 YYEEEE. In DNA form, the CDR3 reads TGTGCCAGCAGCTTGGAAGGGGCCGGGAACACTGAAGCTTTCTTT. It specifies CASSLEGAGNTEAFF.

The genes are TRBV6-1 and TRBJ2-5, with D tentatively TRBD1 (6 bases). Trimming took off 4 bases at V and 5 bases at J, with 11 bases between the two ends. CDR1 is MNHNS, CDR2 SASEGT, per germline. The CDR3 totals 13 residues. The DNA of the CDR3 is TGTGCCAGCAGTGGGACAGAAGAGGAGACCCAGTACTTC. This encodes CASSGTEEETQYF.

V usage is TRBV2 and J usage is TRBJ1-1, with D tentatively TRBD1 (5 bases). The germline gives CDR1 SNHLY, CDR2 FYNNEI. The CDR3 is 14 residues long. Trimming removed 8 bases from V and 7 bases from J, with 20 bases in between. CDR3 sequence: CASLLGLDNYEAFF. The CDR3, as DNA: TGTGCCAGCCTCCTTGGGTTGGACAATTATGAAGCTTTCTTT.

V is TRBV15 and J is TRBJ2-5; 8 bases match TRBD1. V trimming: 5 bases; J trimming: 2 bases; junction bases outside the gene matches: 13. The CDR3 is 17 amino acids. Germline CDR1 and CDR2: LNHNV and YYDKDF (reference sequence). The CDR3 region is CATSATGTGLNQETQYF. The CDR3 coding sequence is TGTGCCACCAGCGCCACCGGGACAGGCCTAAATCAAGAGACCCAGTACTTC.

The chain has TRBV10-1 and TRBJ2-5, with 8 bases matching TRBD1. This CDR3 has 15 amino acids. Per the germline V gene, CDR1 is WNHNN and CDR2 is SYGVQD (reference sequence). Trimming took 0 bases from V and 7 from J; bases not matched to a gene: 7. This CDR3 reads CASSESGQGQRTQYF. The CDR3 DNA is TGCGCCAGCAGTGAGTCCGGACAGGGACAGCGGACCCAGTACTTC.

The chain combines TRBV19 with TRBJ2-7; D possibly corresponds to TRBD1 (6 bases). Germline CDR1 LNHDA, CDR2 SQIVND (reference sequence). The CDR3 totals 15 residues. The germline V and J ends were trimmed by 0 bases and 0 bases, with 9 bases remaining between them. The chain's CDR3 is CASSIDQGHSYEQYF. In DNA form, the CDR3 reads TGTGCCAGTAGTATAGATCAGGGGCACTCCTACGAGCAGTACTTC. Full variable domain (remainder filled in from reference TRBV19 and TRBJ2-7): DGGITQSPKYLFRKEGQNVTLSCEQNLNHDAMYWYRQDPGQGLRLIYYSQIVNDFQKGDIAEGYSVSREKKESFPLTVTSAQKNPTAFYLCASSIDQGHSYEQYFGPGTRLTVT.

The chain carries TRBV7-2 and TRBJ2-2; D is unresolved. Germline CDR1 reads SGHTA; CDR2 reads FQGNSA. The CDR3 sequence is 15 residues long. The germline V and J ends were trimmed by 3 bases and 2 bases, with 10 bases remaining between them. In DNA, the CDR3 is TGTGCCAGCAGCTTTGGTCGCGGAAACACCGGGGAGCTGTTTTTT. Its protein is CASSFGRGNTGELFF.

This clone was observed once. This sequence joins TRBV5-4 and TRBJ2-7; D is uncertain. The CDR3 spans 12 residues. Germline CDR1 reads SGHNT; CDR2 reads YYREEE (reference sequence). Deletions cut 0 bases from V and 3 bases from J, with 4 bases between. The CDR3 nucleotides read TGTGCCAGCAGCTTGGACTACTACGAGCAGTACTTC. Protein sequence: CASSLDYYEQYF.

The V call is TRBV5-1, the J call TRBJ1-1; 7 bases line up with TRBD1. CDR1 is SGHRS, CDR2 YFSETQ, per germline. The CDR3 sequence is 15 residues long. V was pared by 2 bases and J by 3 bases, with 7 bases of the junction left unmatched. CDR3 sequence (DNA): TGCGCCAGCAGCTTTGGGACAGACCCAGACACTGAAGCTTTCTTT. It yields the protein CASSFGTDPDTEAFF.

V gene TRBV5-4 combines with J gene TRBJ1-1; the match to TRBD1 covers 8 bases. Germline CDR1 SGHNT, CDR2 YYREEE (reference sequence). J lost 6 bases, V lost 2 bases, and 3 bases had no gene match. The CDR3 spans 13 residues. The CDR3 DNA reads TGTGCCAGCAGCTTACAGGGGGGCGCTGAAGCTTTCTTT. It is translated as CASSLQGGAEAFF.

This chain connects TRBV2 to TRBJ1-1, with 7 bases that match TRBD1. J was trimmed by 3 bases and V by 6 bases; bases with no gene match: 7. CDR3 length: 14 amino acids. Germline-derived CDR1 and CDR2 are SNHLY and FYNNEI. CDR3 nucleotides: TGTGCCAGCAGCCCGACAGGGTCGGACACTGAAGCTTTCTTT. Protein sequence: CASSPTGSDTEAFF.

Only a few counts were recorded for this clone. J is TRBJ1-6 and V is TRBV6-1; TRBD1 agrees at 7 bases. J was trimmed by 6 bases and V by 1 base; bases with no gene match: 3. The CDR3 contains 15 residues. From germline, CDR1 is MNHNS and CDR2 SASEGT. DNA for the CDR3: TGTGCCAGCAGTGAAGAGGCAGGGGGTAATTCACCCCTCCACTTT. This gives the protein CASSEEAGGNSPLHF.

The rearrangement joins TRBV7-6 to TRBJ2-7; D may be TRBD2 (6 bases). Germline CDR1 and CDR2: SGHVS and FNYEAQ. The CDR3 runs to 16 residues. V gave up 5 bases and J gave up 7 bases, with 24 bases separating them. CDR3 sequence (DNA): TGTGCCAGCAGCCCGGGACTGATTGGGGCCCATCTGGAGCAGTACTTC. The encoded protein is CASSPGLIGAHLEQYF.

Written as DNA, the CDR3 is TGTGCCAGCAGTTTAGGGCTGCAGCCCGGAGGATACGATGAGCAGTTCTTC. Translating gives CASSLGLQPGGYDEQFF. This chain joins TRBV27 and TRBJ2-1; perhaps TRBD2 as D (5 bases). Germline lookup yields CDR1 MNHEY and CDR2 SMNVEV (reference sequence). The CDR3 spans 17 residues. V lost 2 bases and J lost 8, with 22 bases in between.

The J gene is TRBJ2-5, the V gene TRBV19; 10 bases are a match to TRBD2. Germline CDR1 reads LNHDA; CDR2 reads SQIVND (reference sequence). With V trimmed by 0 bases and J by 4 bases, 11 bases remained unmatched. This CDR3 is built from 18 residues. Here the CDR3 reads CASSIDPASGGPRETQYF. The CDR3 coding sequence is TGTGCCAGTAGTATAGATCCCGCTAGCGGGGGACCTCGAGAGACCCAGTACTTC.

V is TRBV28 and J is TRBJ1-5, with D perhaps TRBD1 (5 bases). The CDR3 loop spans 17 amino acids. The germline gives CDR1 MDHEN, CDR2 SYDVKM. The germline V and J ends were trimmed by 6 bases and 2 bases, with 20 bases remaining between them. The chain's CDR3 is CASSSSYSGRRNQPQHF. For the CDR3, the DNA is TGTGCCAGCAGCTCCTCCTACTCAGGGCGTCGCAATCAGCCCCAGCATTTT.

J is TRBJ2-5 and V is TRBV5-1; TRBD2 is a possible D gene (5 bases). The CDR3 covers 14 residues. Trimming took 5 bases from V and 2 from J, leaving 13 bases between them. Germline V gene sequence: CDR1 SGHRS, CDR2 YFSETQ. CDR3 protein: CASRPTQRQETQYF. CDR3 DNA: TGCGCCAGCAGGCCGACCCAGCGGCAAGAGACCCAGTACTTC.

The chain uses TRBV9 and TRBJ2-1, with 10 nucleotides matching TRBD2. The CDR3 is made up of 16 amino acids. The V gene's germline CDR1 is SGDLS and CDR2 YYNGEE. The ends lost 0 bases at V and 8 bases at J; junction bases unmatched: 8. The CDR3 spells CASSVEVAGGRDEQFF. In DNA, the CDR3 is TGTGCCAGCAGCGTAGAAGTAGCGGGGGGAAGGGATGAGCAGTTCTTC.

V usage is TRBV28 and J usage is TRBJ2-7, with D perhaps matching TRBD2 (5 bases). Germline CDR1 is MDHEN and CDR2 is SYDVKM. This CDR3 has 14 amino acids. V gave up 2 bases and J gave up 4 bases, with 12 bases separating them. For the CDR3, the DNA is TGTGCCAGCAGTTTACGGGGAGTTCGATACGAGCAGTACTTC. Its protein product is CASSLRGVRYEQYF.